This T cell receptor (beta chain) comes out of a study of blood T cell repertoires in COVID-19. Measured with immunoSEQ multiplex PCR; TCRdb has only the in-frame clones, and not every one. The sample has around 250,000 clones, roughly 88% seen once. Two consecutive negative NP/OP PCR tests, clearance, or resolved symptoms defined Cohort 3 recovery. This clonotype was obtained from a woman between 45 and 65 years old who had recovered from COVID-19. Sequencing input: PBMCs or T cells enriched from blood (not recorded which).

CDR3 bases: TGTGCCAGCAGTTCCGACTCCCTTGGCATACCCCAGCATTTT. Encoded protein: CASSSDSLGIPQHF. J is TRBJ1-5 and V is TRBV28, with unresolved D. Germline CDR1 and CDR2: MDHEN and SYDVKM. The CDR3 sequence is 14 residues long. V lost 4 bases to trimming and J lost 10 bases, with 17 bases between them.